This TCR beta chain was recorded in a study of early T cells in non-severe SARS-CoV-2 infection. This clonotype showed up many times. Trimming took off 2 bases at V and 3 bases at J, with 10 bases between the two ends. Germline V gene lookup returns CDR1 MNHEY and CDR2 SVGAGI. The CDR3 extends over 14 amino acids. TCRdb passed the 5' RACE reads through MiXCR, listing each CDR3 protein once. The sample carries more than 55,000 distinct CDR3 sequences, approximately 5.9% recorded once. This TCR was sampled from an adult who was a healthcare worker with PCR-confirmed SARS-CoV-2 infection or an uninfected control (not recorded which). V usage is TRBV6-5 and J usage is TRBJ1-1; the D gene is possibly TRBD1 (5 bases). Sample: whole blood, taken at baseline. CDR3: CASSYLGEDTEAFF. The DNA for the CDR3 is TGTGCCAGCAGTTACCTAGGGGAGGACACTGAAGCTTTCTTT.